The text below deals with one TCR beta chain. Antigen specificity is unknown. The data are from a study of vaccination effects on CD4 cells after COVID-19. The junction had 4 bases not matched to a gene; V was cut back by 6 bases and J by 5 bases. There are 13 residues in the CDR3. CDR1 is MNHEY and CDR2 is SMNVEV in the germline V gene (reference sequence). ViraFEST assay sequencing came after antigen-specific CD4+ T cells were expanded with viral peptide pools. Subsequent to a culture period of 10 days, CD4+ T cells were isolated. None of these healthy vaccinees had been infected with SARS-CoV-2 before vaccination. Produced via immunoSEQ multiplex PCR; TCRdb's table is partial and in-frame only. The sample shows 70,000 to 75,000 clones, roughly 72% of them seen only once.

The chain joins TRBV27 to TRBJ2-4, with TRBD1 matching 7 bases. This TCR derives from a human donor who received a COVID-19 vaccine. The sequenced sample was CD4+ T cells from PBMCs cultured with HCoV-OC43 spike peptides, obtained before COVID-19 vaccination. Specified subset: HCoV-OC43 spike overlapping peptide pool stimulation. In DNA form, the CDR3 reads TGTGCCAGCAGGGGACAGATAGAAAACATTCAGTACTTC. It encodes CASRGQIENIQYF.